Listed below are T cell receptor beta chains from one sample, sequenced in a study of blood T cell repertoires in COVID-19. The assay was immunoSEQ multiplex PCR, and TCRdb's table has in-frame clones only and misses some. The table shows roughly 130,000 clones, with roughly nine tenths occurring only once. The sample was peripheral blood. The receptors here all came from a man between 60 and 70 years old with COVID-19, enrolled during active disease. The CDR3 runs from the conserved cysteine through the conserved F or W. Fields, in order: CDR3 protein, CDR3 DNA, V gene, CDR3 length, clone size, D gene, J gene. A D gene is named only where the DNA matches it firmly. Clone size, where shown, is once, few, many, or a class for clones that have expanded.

cdr3_aa: CAISVSGTGGPNEQFF; cdr3_nt: TGTGCCATCAGTGTCTCCGGGACAGGGGGCCCAAATGAGCAGTTCTTC; v_call: TRBV10-3; cdr3_length: 16; clone_size: .; d_call: TRBD1; j_call: TRBJ2-1
cdr3_aa: CASSEVRLAPSYNEQFF; cdr3_nt: TGTGCCAGCAGTGAAGTGAGACTAGCGCCCTCCTACAATGAGCAGTTCTTC; v_call: TRBV2; cdr3_length: 17; clone_size: .; d_call: TRBD2; j_call: TRBJ2-1
cdr3_aa: CASRQVDNSPLHF; cdr3_nt: TGTGCCAGCAGACAAGTAGATAATTCACCCCTCCACTTT; v_call: TRBV3-1/TRBV3-2; cdr3_length: 13; clone_size: .; d_call: .; j_call: TRBJ1-6
cdr3_aa: CASSIRLAGGSLPYNEQFF; cdr3_nt: TGTGCCAGTAGTATAAGACTAGCGGGAGGGTCCCTCCCTTACAATGAGCAGTTCTTC; v_call: TRBV19; cdr3_length: 19; clone_size: .; d_call: TRBD2; j_call: TRBJ2-1
cdr3_aa: CASSPGVGRTDTQYF; cdr3_nt: TGTGCCAGCAGCCCCGGGGTAGGCCGCACAGATACGCAGTATTTT; v_call: TRBV11-3; cdr3_length: 15; clone_size: once; d_call: .; j_call: TRBJ2-3
cdr3_aa: CAISDQQGLGTEAFF; cdr3_nt: TGTGCCATCAGCGACCAACAGGGTTTGGGCACTGAAGCTTTCTTT; v_call: TRBV10-3; cdr3_length: 15; clone_size: .; d_call: .; j_call: TRBJ1-1
cdr3_aa: CASSSGTSGRADTQYF; cdr3_nt: TGCGCCAGCAGCTCCGGGACTAGCGGGAGGGCCGATACGCAGTATTTT; v_call: TRBV5-1; cdr3_length: 16; clone_size: once; d_call: TRBD2; j_call: TRBJ2-3
cdr3_aa: CASSPDTGDYEQYF; cdr3_nt: TGTGCCAGCTCCCCGGACACCGGTGACTACGAGCAGTACTTC; v_call: TRBV9; cdr3_length: 14; clone_size: .; d_call: .; j_call: TRBJ2-7
cdr3_aa: CASSPTNTGELFF; cdr3_nt: TGTGCCAGCAGCCCAACGAACACCGGGGAGCTGTTTTTT; v_call: TRBV14; cdr3_length: 13; clone_size: few; d_call: .; j_call: TRBJ2-2
cdr3_aa: CASSLQVQDEQFF; cdr3_nt: TGCGCCAGCAGCCTACAAGTACAGGACGAGCAGTTCTTC; v_call: TRBV4-3; cdr3_length: 13; clone_size: .; d_call: .; j_call: TRBJ2-1
cdr3_aa: CAWTGVRNTEAFF; cdr3_nt: TGTGCCTGGACAGGGGTCCGGAACACTGAAGCTTTCTTT; v_call: TRBV30; cdr3_length: 13; clone_size: .; d_call: .; j_call: TRBJ1-1
cdr3_aa: CASSPGQGTDTQYF; cdr3_nt: TGCGCCAGCAGCCCCGGACAGGGCACAGATACGCAGTATTTT; v_call: TRBV5-1; cdr3_length: 14; clone_size: many; d_call: TRBD1; j_call: TRBJ2-3
cdr3_aa: CASSVLAAPDYEQYF; cdr3_nt: TGTGCCAGTAGTGTCCTAGCGGCACCCGACTACGAGCAGTACTTC; v_call: TRBV19; cdr3_length: 15; clone_size: .; d_call: TRBD2; j_call: TRBJ2-7
cdr3_aa: CASSLAGGTYNEQFF; cdr3_nt: TGCGCCAGCAGCTTGGCCGGCGGAACCTACAATGAGCAGTTCTTC; v_call: TRBV5-1; cdr3_length: 15; clone_size: .; d_call: .; j_call: TRBJ2-1
cdr3_aa: CASSPLWGRTSTDTQYF; cdr3_nt: TGTGCCAGCAGCCCCCTGTGGGGGAGGACTAGCACAGATACGCAGTATTTT; v_call: TRBV6-2/TRBV6-3; cdr3_length: 17; clone_size: .; d_call: .; j_call: TRBJ2-3
cdr3_aa: CATSDLTTNYGYTF; cdr3_nt: TGTGCCACCAGTGACCTGACAACTAACTATGGCTACACCTTC; v_call: TRBV24-1; cdr3_length: 14; clone_size: once; d_call: .; j_call: TRBJ1-2
cdr3_aa: CASSLVGRANTEAFF; cdr3_nt: TGTGCCAGCAGCTTGGTTGGCAGGGCGAACACTGAAGCTTTCTTT; v_call: TRBV5-4; cdr3_length: 15; clone_size: .; d_call: .; j_call: TRBJ1-1